This TCR beta chain originates from a study of T cells in Graves' hyperthyroidism and ophthalmopathy. What was amplified from RNA transcripts were TCR beta CDR3 regions. When the TCR CDR3 underwent first-round RT-PCR, the HTBI primer set was used. TCRdb passed the multiplex PCR reads through MiXCR, listing each CDR3 protein once. In the table there are 130,000 or so distinct CDR3 sequences, approximately 24% of which are singletons. On this clonotype: Its specificity is unknown.

General study findings and limits: It was a median about 6 months before onset that the model predicted ophthalmopathy. Most clonotypes that expanded in the thyroid above 0.001 also showed up in blood.

Trimming stripped 0 bases from V and 8 bases from J, with 7 bases between. Germline CDR1 reads LNHDA; CDR2 reads SQIVND (reference sequence). The CDR3 length is 12 residues. Patients with uncontrolled infections, other autoimmune diseases, pregnancy or lactation were excluded. The sequenced sample was blood. The V call is TRBV19, the J call TRBJ1-1; no reliable D call. This TCR derives from a woman aged 50 to 60 with Graves' hyperthyroidism that later progressed to Graves' ophthalmopathy. This chain's CDR3 is CASSIDKAEAFF. The CDR3 region has the DNA TGTGCCAGTAGTATAGATAAGGCAGAAGCTTTCTTT. Together with reference TRBV19 and TRBJ1-1, the CDR3 gives the full variable domain: DGGITQSPKYLFRKEGQNVTLSCEQNLNHDAMYWYRQDPGQGLRLIYYSQIVNDFQKGDIAEGYSVSREKKESFPLTVTSAQKNPTAFYLCASSIDKAEAFFGQGTRLTVV.